Listed below are T cell receptor beta chains from one sample, sequenced in a study of T cell responses to AZD1222 COVID-19 vaccine. Here immunoSEQ multiplex PCR was the method, and the copy in TCRdb shows in-frame clones only, minus some. The data show about 120,000 clones, around 85% seen once. Sequencing was performed on peripheral blood, taken on day 0 of AZD1222 vaccination. The receptor set was obtained from an adult in good health. Each CDR3 is given with its conserved first and last residue. Each record gives: CDR3 protein, CDR3 DNA, V gene, D gene, clone size, J gene. D genes are given only for firm matches. Rows give clone size only sometimes, using once, few, many, or a class for an expanded clone.

CDR3aa: CASSFSGSSTDTQYF; CDR3nt: TGCGCCAGCAGCTTTAGCGGGAGCAGCACAGATACGCAGTATTTT; v_gene: TRBV5-1; d_gene: TRBD2; abundance: -; j_gene: TRBJ2-3
CDR3aa: CASGPGLAGKRTDTQYF; CDR3nt: TGTGCCAGCGGCCCGGGACTAGCGGGAAAACGGACAGATACGCAGTATTTT; v_gene: TRBV7-9; d_gene: TRBD2; abundance: -; j_gene: TRBJ2-3
CDR3aa: CASSSRHGAEGNTEAFF; CDR3nt: TGTGCCAGCAGCTCCCGACACGGGGCAGAGGGGAACACTGAAGCTTTCTTT; v_gene: TRBV11-2; d_gene: -; abundance: -; j_gene: TRBJ1-1
CDR3aa: CASRTSGANEQFF; CDR3nt: TGTGCCAGCCGGACTAGCGGGGCGAATGAGCAGTTCTTC; v_gene: TRBV6-5; d_gene: TRBD2; abundance: -; j_gene: TRBJ2-1
CDR3aa: CASSLRGTDTQYF; CDR3nt: TGTGCCAGCAGTTTACGCGGCACAGATACGCAGTATTTT; v_gene: TRBV27; d_gene: -; abundance: -; j_gene: TRBJ2-3
CDR3aa: CASSVAGSTGTGELFF; CDR3nt: TGTGCCAGCAGCGTAGCGGGCAGTACAGGGACCGGGGAGCTGTTTTTT; v_gene: TRBV9; d_gene: -; abundance: -; j_gene: TRBJ2-2
CDR3aa: CASTSRASYEQYF; CDR3nt: TGTGCCAGCACTAGCAGGGCCTCCTACGAGCAGTACTTC; v_gene: TRBV6-5; d_gene: -; abundance: -; j_gene: TRBJ2-7
CDR3aa: CASRLGLAGAQYF; CDR3nt: TGTGCCAGCAGACTGGGACTAGCGGGAGCCCAGTACTTC; v_gene: TRBV12-3/TRBV12-4; d_gene: TRBD2; abundance: -; j_gene: TRBJ2-5
CDR3aa: CASSQVPGNEQYF; CDR3nt: TGTGCCAGCAGCCAAGTCCCTGGGAACGAGCAGTACTTC; v_gene: TRBV3-1/TRBV3-2; d_gene: -; abundance: -; j_gene: TRBJ2-7
CDR3aa: CASSPGIDRGIETQYF; CDR3nt: TGTGCCAGTAGTCCCGGGATCGACAGGGGAATAGAGACCCAGTACTTC; v_gene: TRBV19; d_gene: TRBD1; abundance: -; j_gene: TRBJ2-5
CDR3aa: CAISDQVDTEAFF; CDR3nt: TGTGCCATCAGTGATCAGGTTGACACTGAAGCTTTCTTT; v_gene: TRBV10-3; d_gene: -; abundance: -; j_gene: TRBJ1-1
CDR3aa: CASSLWLNTEAFF; CDR3nt: TGTGCCAGCAGTTTGTGGCTGAACACTGAAGCTTTCTTT; v_gene: TRBV27; d_gene: -; abundance: -; j_gene: TRBJ1-1
CDR3aa: CASSSVTGAGYGYTF; CDR3nt: TGTGCCAGCAGCTCCGTCACAGGGGCAGGCTATGGCTACACCTTC; v_gene: TRBV5-4; d_gene: TRBD1; abundance: -; j_gene: TRBJ1-2
CDR3aa: CASSLYSGTANQPQHF; CDR3nt: TGTGCCAGCAGCTTATACTCGGGGACGGCCAATCAGCCCCAGCATTTT; v_gene: TRBV7-6; d_gene: -; abundance: -; j_gene: TRBJ1-5
CDR3aa: CASSQDGTGTNSPLHF; CDR3nt: TGTGCCAGCAGCCAAGACGGGACAGGTACGAATTCACCCCTCCACTTT; v_gene: TRBV4-2; d_gene: TRBD1; abundance: -; j_gene: TRBJ1-6
CDR3aa: CASSPLEGSQVAEAFF; CDR3nt: TGCGCCAGCAGCCCGCTGGAAGGCTCTCAGGTCGCTGAAGCTTTCTTT; v_gene: TRBV10-2; d_gene: -; abundance: -; j_gene: TRBJ1-1
CDR3aa: CASSSQGTGGGETQYF; CDR3nt: TGTGCCAGCAGCTCCCAAGGGACAGGGGGTGGTGAGACCCAGTACTTC; v_gene: TRBV7-2; d_gene: TRBD1; abundance: -; j_gene: TRBJ2-5
CDR3aa: CASSYGGDSYEQYF; CDR3nt: TGTGCCAGCAGTTACGGGGGGGACTCCTACGAGCAGTACTTC; v_gene: TRBV6-6; d_gene: TRBD2; abundance: -; j_gene: TRBJ2-7
CDR3aa: CASSWTGSYEQYF; CDR3nt: TGTGCCAGTAGTTGGACAGGGTCCTACGAGCAGTACTTC; v_gene: TRBV19; d_gene: TRBD1; abundance: -; j_gene: TRBJ2-7
CDR3aa: CASIGGTRNTEAFF; CDR3nt: TGTGCCAGCATAGGCGGGACGAGGAACACTGAAGCTTTCTTT; v_gene: TRBV27; d_gene: -; abundance: -; j_gene: TRBJ1-1
CDR3aa: CASSYRKGDTQYF; CDR3nt: TGTGCCAGCAGTTATAGGAAAGGAGATACGCAGTATTTT; v_gene: TRBV6-2/TRBV6-3; d_gene: -; abundance: -; j_gene: TRBJ2-3
CDR3aa: CASGGTSGNEQYF; CDR3nt: TGTGCTAGTGGGGGGACTAGCGGGAACGAGCAGTACTTC; v_gene: TRBV12-5; d_gene: TRBD2; abundance: -; j_gene: TRBJ2-7
CDR3aa: CASSTSIYEQYF; CDR3nt: TGTGCCAGTAGTACTTCTATCTACGAGCAGTACTTC; v_gene: TRBV19; d_gene: -; abundance: few; j_gene: TRBJ2-7
CDR3aa: CASSPSGGAQDTQYF; CDR3nt: TGTGCCAGTAGTCCTAGCGGGGGGGCCCAAGATACGCAGTATTTT; v_gene: TRBV19; d_gene: TRBD2; abundance: -; j_gene: TRBJ2-3
CDR3aa: CASSLAGTGATGELFF; CDR3nt: TGCGCCAGCAGCTTGGCAGGGACAGGGGCCACCGGGGAGCTGTTTTTT; v_gene: TRBV5-1; d_gene: TRBD1; abundance: -; j_gene: TRBJ2-2
CDR3aa: CASSGGGPPVYEQYF; CDR3nt: TGTGCCAGCAGTGGGGGAGGTCCACCCGTCTACGAGCAGTACTTC; v_gene: TRBV2; d_gene: -; abundance: -; j_gene: TRBJ2-7
CDR3aa: CAISKGLAGGPDTQYF; CDR3nt: TGTGCCATCAGTAAGGGACTAGCGGGAGGGCCAGATACGCAGTATTTT; v_gene: TRBV10-3; d_gene: TRBD2; abundance: -; j_gene: TRBJ2-3
CDR3aa: CASSRGQHQETQYF; CDR3nt: TGTGCCAGCAGCCGCGGACAGCACCAAGAGACCCAGTACTTC; v_gene: TRBV5-5; d_gene: -; abundance: -; j_gene: TRBJ2-5
CDR3aa: CASSWTDRTSYEQYF; CDR3nt: TGTGCCAGCAGTTGGACTGACAGGACCTCCTACGAGCAGTACTTC; v_gene: TRBV7-2; d_gene: -; abundance: few; j_gene: TRBJ2-7
CDR3aa: CASSLAGRGDYGYTF; CDR3nt: TGTGCCAGCAGCTTAGCGGGCAGGGGGGACTATGGCTACACCTTC; v_gene: TRBV7-2; d_gene: TRBD1; abundance: -; j_gene: TRBJ1-2
CDR3aa: CAWSGQGYGYTF; CDR3nt: TGTGCCTGGAGTGGACAGGGCTATGGCTACACCTTC; v_gene: TRBV30; d_gene: TRBD1; abundance: once; j_gene: TRBJ1-2
CDR3aa: CASSLDGKLFF; CDR3nt: TGTGCCAGCAGCTTAGATGGTAAACTGTTTTTT; v_gene: TRBV11-3; d_gene: -; abundance: -; j_gene: TRBJ1-4
CDR3aa: CASSPPRGTGISGYTF; CDR3nt: TGTGCCAGCAGTCCCCCGAGGGGGACAGGGATTTCTGGCTACACCTTC; v_gene: TRBV5-6; d_gene: TRBD1; abundance: -; j_gene: TRBJ1-2
CDR3aa: CASSPTWTGGNSPLHF; CDR3nt: TGTGCCAGCAGTCCTACCTGGACAGGGGGAAATTCACCCCTCCACTTT; v_gene: TRBV27; d_gene: TRBD1; abundance: -; j_gene: TRBJ1-6
CDR3aa: CASSPQGRSPLHF; CDR3nt: TGTGCCAGCAGTCCCCAGGGGAGGTCACCCCTCCACTTT; v_gene: TRBV6-5; d_gene: -; abundance: -; j_gene: TRBJ1-6
CDR3aa: CASSYRTPGQPQHF; CDR3nt: TGTGCCAGCAGTTACCGGACCCCAGGTCAGCCCCAGCATTTT; v_gene: TRBV6-2/TRBV6-3; d_gene: -; abundance: once; j_gene: TRBJ1-5
CDR3aa: CASSPGEAGSTGELFF; CDR3nt: TGTGCCAGTAGTCCCGGGGAAGCGGGAAGCACCGGGGAGCTGTTTTTT; v_gene: TRBV19; d_gene: TRBD2; abundance: -; j_gene: TRBJ2-2
CDR3aa: CASSYSFLQPQHF; CDR3nt: TGTGCCAGCAGTTACTCGTTTCTCCAGCCCCAGCATTTT; v_gene: TRBV6-5; d_gene: -; abundance: -; j_gene: TRBJ1-5
CDR3aa: CASRLTVISNQPQHF; CDR3nt: TGTGCCAGCAGGCTTACAGTGATTAGCAATCAGCCCCAGCATTTT; v_gene: TRBV28; d_gene: -; abundance: -; j_gene: TRBJ1-5
CDR3aa: CASSPGDTAGNTIYF; CDR3nt: TGTGCCAGCTCACCGGGGGACACGGCAGGAAACACCATATATTTT; v_gene: TRBV18; d_gene: -; abundance: -; j_gene: TRBJ1-3
CDR3aa: CASSLALSGRAKTQYF; CDR3nt: TGTGCCAGCAGCTTGGCCTTAAGCGGGAGGGCAAAGACCCAGTACTTC; v_gene: TRBV5-6; d_gene: TRBD2; abundance: -; j_gene: TRBJ2-5
CDR3aa: CASSRSASQETQYF; CDR3nt: TGTGCCAGCAGTCGAAGCGCTTCTCAAGAGACCCAGTACTTC; v_gene: TRBV2; d_gene: -; abundance: -; j_gene: TRBJ2-5
CDR3aa: CSVEGGFGQPQHF; CDR3nt: TGCAGCGTTGAAGGGGGGTTTGGGCAGCCCCAGCATTTT; v_gene: TRBV29-1; d_gene: -; abundance: once; j_gene: TRBJ1-5
CDR3aa: CASSEALKGESGYTF; CDR3nt: TGTGCCAGCAGTGAAGCATTGAAGGGAGAGAGCGGCTACACCTTC; v_gene: TRBV2; d_gene: -; abundance: -; j_gene: TRBJ1-2
CDR3aa: CASASGANVLTF; CDR3nt: TGTGCCAGTGCTAGTGGGGCCAACGTCCTGACTTTC; v_gene: TRBV11-2; d_gene: -; abundance: -; j_gene: TRBJ2-6